Shown below are 27 T cell receptor beta chains from a single sample sequenced in a study of CD8 T cells in ankylosing spondylitis listed by TCRdb under 2017. The study at large found these results: A TCR beta motif made up of under ten highly homologous amino acid variants appeared to be characteristic of blood from ankylosing spondylitis patients.

These receptors have no identified antigens. The method was 5' RACE. This sample was sequenced with an Illumina HiSeq 2500. Using fastp at Q25 and MiXCR, TCRdb reprocessed the public reads and kept productive beta chains. Identical CDR3 proteins give one entry, which carries the most common genes and DNA. This sample holds a few hundred thousand distinct CDR3 sequences; roughly 18% were observed only once. The leading ten clones occupy just over 1% of the sample. Sequencing used blood, either unsorted or a sorted T cell fraction (not recorded which). These receptors were obtained from a male donor with ankylosing spondylitis.

This clonotype was seen a few times. The chain couples TRBV7-2 to TRBJ1-4; TRBD1 is a possible D gene (5 bases). With 5 bases removed from V and 3 bases from J, the gap between germline ends came to 13 bases. Germline loops: CDR1 SGHTA, CDR2 FQGNSA. The CDR3 is 15 residues long. The CDR3: CASSQGNSANEKLFF. In DNA, the CDR3 is TGTGCCAGCAGCCAGGGCAACAGTGCTAATGAAAAACTGTTTTTT.

The chain uses TRBV11-2 and TRBJ2-7, with D hard to call. The CDR3 totals 12 residues. Germline lookup yields CDR1 SGHAT and CDR2 FQNNGV. V dropped 6 bases and J dropped 0 bases, with 6 bases sitting between them. CDR3 in DNA: TGTGCCAGCAGGTCCAGCTCCTACGAGCAGTACTTC. It translates to CASRSSSYEQYF.

This clonotype turned up a few times. V and J are TRBV4-2 and TRBJ2-7, with 7 positions matching TRBD1. Per the germline V gene, CDR1 is LGHNA and CDR2 is YNFKEQ. The ends lost 0 bases at V and 4 bases at J; junction bases unmatched: 3. CDR3 length: 14 amino acids. CDR3 bases: TGTGCCAGCAGCCAAGAACAGGGGCTTTACGAGCAGTACTTC. It specifies CASSQEQGLYEQYF.

This clonotype was seen more than once but under ten times. The chain couples TRBV20-1 to TRBJ1-4, with D perhaps TRBD1 (5 bases). CDR1 DFQATT and CDR2 SNEGSKA come from the germline V gene (reference sequence). Trimming stripped 1 base from V and 8 bases from J, with 14 bases between. The length of the CDR3 is 14 residues. The CDR3: CSARAPRVSEKLFF. Written as DNA, the CDR3 is TGCAGTGCTAGAGCCCCCAGGGTCTCCGAAAAACTGTTTTTT.

Only a few counts were recorded for this clonotype. The gene calls are TRBV5-1 and TRBJ1-1, with a tentative D call TRBD1 (6 bases). The CDR3 has 14 amino acids. The germline CDR1 and CDR2 sequences are SGHRS and YFSETQ. The V end lost 1 base, the J end lost 5 bases, and 12 bases lay between the germline ends. The CDR3 loop is CASSLQGKMTEAFF. The DNA of the CDR3 is TGCGCCAGCAGCTTGCAGGGGAAGATGACTGAAGCTTTCTTT.

This clonotype appeared many times. This rearrangement joins TRBV5-1 to TRBJ2-7; a weak D match, TRBD2 (6 bases). The CDR3 is 15 residues long. The V gene's germline CDR1 is SGHRS and CDR2 YFSETQ. With 4 bases removed from V and 3 bases from J, the gap between germline ends came to 17 bases. CDR3 in amino acids: CASSLDVTGVYEQYF. Written as DNA, the CDR3 is TGCGCCAGCAGCCTTGACGTCACGGGGGTCTACGAGCAGTACTTC.

This clonotype came up a few times. V usage is TRBV2 and J usage is TRBJ2-1; tentatively, D is TRBD1 (6 bases). Trimming removed 5 bases at V and 9 bases at J, with 8 bases between. The CDR3 extends over 11 amino acids. Germline-derived CDR1 and CDR2 are SNHLY and FYNNEI. For the CDR3, the DNA is TGTGCCAGCAGTAGGGGGTTTGAGCAGTTCTTC. Translation: CASSRGFEQFF.

Only one count was recorded for this clonotype. The junction and the germline gene differ at one end; a read error may be behind it. J is TRBJ1-4 and V is TRBV11-2; D gene uncertain. The CDR3 covers 14 residues. Germline-derived CDR1 and CDR2 are SGHAT and FQNNGV. The CDR3 protein is CASGFGPSNEKLFF. CDR3 in DNA: TGTGCCAGCGGCTTCGGGCCGAGTAATGAAAAACTGTTTTTT.

This clonotype was picked up a small number of times. This chain joins TRBV7-3 and TRBJ2-6, with D hard to call. The CDR3 is 17 amino acids. The germline V gene encodes CDR1 SGHTA and CDR2 FQGTGA. V dropped 1 base and J dropped 0 bases, with 10 bases sitting between them. As DNA, the CDR3 is TGTGCCAGCAGCTTAAGAGGAAAAGGCTCTGGGGCCAACGTCCTGACTTTC. This codes for CASSLRGKGSGANVLTF.

In its sample, this clonotype was seen a few times. This chain joins TRBV14 and TRBJ2-1; D is possibly TRBD1 (5 bases). V lost 5 bases and J 5 bases, leaving 16 bases between the germline ends. Germline V gives CDR1 SGHDN, CDR2 FVKESK. CDR3 size: 15 residues. The CDR3 region has the DNA TGTGCCAGCAGCTCCCCTTTCAGGGCCCACAATGAGCAGTTCTTC. Residues: CASSSPFRAHNEQFF.

This chain uses TRBV5-1 with TRBJ2-7, with D tentatively TRBD2 (6 bases). Per the germline V gene, CDR1 is SGHRS and CDR2 is YFSETQ. With 2 bases removed from V and 7 bases from J, the gap between germline ends came to 13 bases. This CDR3 has 13 residues. The CDR3 reads CASSLRETSEQYF. The CDR3, as DNA: TGCGCCAGCAGCTTACGGGAGACCTCGGAGCAGTACTTC.

The chain recombines TRBV12-3 or TRBV12-4 with TRBJ1-5; D may be TRBD1 (6 bases). The CDR3 spans 15 residues. V dropped 4 bases and J dropped 4 bases, with 14 bases sitting between them. The chain's CDR3 is CASSSAGVPNQPQHF. The CDR3 DNA follows: TGTGCCAGCAGTTCAGCAGGGGTCCCTAATCAGCCCCAGCATTTT.

The gene calls are TRBV28 and TRBJ2-1; 8 nucleotides line up with TRBD2. The CDR3 covers 15 residues. V shed 8 bases, J shed 3 bases, and the junction held 9 bases outside the gene matches. Germline CDR1 MDHEN, CDR2 SYDVKM. This CDR3 is CASQIAGLGYNEQFF. DNA of the CDR3: TGTGCCAGCCAGATAGCGGGACTTGGCTACAATGAGCAGTTCTTC.

The gene calls are TRBV7-2 and TRBJ2-3; D not certain. The CDR3 is made up of 16 amino acids. V was shortened by 5 bases and J by 0 bases, with 15 bases between the two germline ends. The germline gives CDR1 SGHTA, CDR2 FQGNSA. Written as DNA, the CDR3 is TGTGCCAGCAGCCCCGACCGGGCGGTTAGCACAGATACGCAGTATTTT. This codes for CASSPDRAVSTDTQYF.

This clonotype was seen a few times. This chain connects TRBV12-3 or TRBV12-4 to TRBJ1-5, with a possible D match to TRBD1 (6 bases). Trimming took 1 base from V and 0 from J, leaving 10 bases between them. CDR3 size: 16 residues. The CDR3 DNA reads TGTGCCAGCAGTTTAGGGACAGATATTAGCAATCAGCCCCAGCATTTT. It yields the protein CASSLGTDISNQPQHF.

This clonotype was recorded many times. The chain couples TRBV12-3 or TRBV12-4 to TRBJ1-5; D unresolved. This CDR3 is built from 12 residues. Trimming shortened V by 3 bases and J by 0 bases, and 0 bases separated the two germline ends. CDR3 DNA sequence: TGTGCCAGCAGTTTTAGCAATCAGCCCCAGCATTTT. Its translation is CASSFSNQPQHF.

This clonotype was seen a few times. The J gene is TRBJ1-3, the V gene TRBV9; D is uncertain. V lost 0 bases, J lost 0 bases, and 7 bases lay in between. This CDR3 region has 15 residues. Germline V CDR1 and CDR2: SGDLS, YYNGEE. CDR3 coding DNA: TGTGCCAGCAGCGTAGTAGCTGACTCTGGAAACACCATATATTTT. This sequence encodes CASSVVADSGNTIYF.

This clonotype was counted between two and nine times. V gene TRBV7-2 combines with J gene TRBJ2-3; no clear D. The CDR3 totals 16 residues. With 1 base removed from V and 1 base from J, the gap between germline ends came to 12 bases. Germline CDR1 SGHTA, CDR2 FQGNSA. The CDR3 region has the DNA TGTGCCAGCAGCTTAGTTGGCCTTGTCGGCACAGATACGCAGTATTTT. This translates into CASSLVGLVGTDTQYF.

This clonotype was detected a few times. V usage is TRBV27 and J usage is TRBJ2-3, with 13 bases aligning to TRBD2. This CDR3 region has 18 residues. Germline values: CDR1 MNHEY, CDR2 SMNVEV (reference sequence). V lost 1 base and J lost 5; bases outside the gene matches: 9. CDR3 bases: TGTGCCAGCAGTTTATACTCCGGGACTAGCGGGATTCAAGATACGCAGTATTTT. Translated: CASSLYSGTSGIQDTQYF.

The rearrangement links TRBV5-1 to TRBJ1-2, with unresolved D. The CDR3 runs 13 residues. Looked up from germline, CDR1 is SGHRS and CDR2 is YFSETQ. The germline V and J ends were trimmed by 4 bases and 5 bases, with 12 bases remaining between them. The CDR3 region is CASSPIGSYGYTF. The CDR3 DNA follows: TGCGCCAGCAGCCCGATTGGGTCTTATGGCTACACCTTC.

This clonotype occurred a few times. J is TRBJ1-6 and V is TRBV4-1; 7 bases map to TRBD1. The CDR3 length is 15 residues. V was pared by 4 bases and J by 6 bases, with 6 bases of the junction left unmatched. From germline, CDR1 is MGHRA and CDR2 YSYEKL. The chain's CDR3 is CASSRRWDSNSPLHF. The CDR3 coding sequence is TGCGCCAGCAGCCGACGATGGGACAGTAATTCACCCCTCCACTTT.

A few counts support this clonotype. The chain carries TRBV9 and TRBJ2-7, with 10 nucleotides matching TRBD1. Germline CDR1 is SGDLS and CDR2 is YYNGEE. CDR3 length equals 14 residues. Trimming removed 0 bases from V and 6 bases from J; junction bases left unmatched: 3. This CDR3 is CASSVGTGGAEQYF. The CDR3 nucleotides are TGTGCCAGCAGCGTAGGGACAGGGGGGGCCGAGCAGTACTTC. The full variable domain, rest sourced from reference TRBV9 and TRBJ2-7, is DSGVTQTPKHLITATGQRVTLRCSPRSGDLSVYWYQQSLDQGLQFLIQYYNGEERAKGNILERFSAQQFPDLHSELNLSSLELGDSALYFCASSVGTGGAEQYFGPGTRLTVT.

The genes are TRBV28 and TRBJ2-2; D call uncertain. This CDR3 comprises 14 residues. The ends were cut back, 7 bases at V and 0 bases at J, with 9 bases in the middle. Germline V lookup: CDR1 MDHEN, CDR2 SYDVKM. The CDR3 region has the DNA TGTGCCAGCATCAGGAGAACGAACACCGGGGAGCTGTTTTTT. Encoded protein: CASIRRTNTGELFF.

This chain uses TRBV2 with TRBJ1-5; 7 bases match TRBD1. The CDR3 consists of 14 residues. The germline V gene encodes CDR1 SNHLY and CDR2 FYNNEI. V dropped 6 bases and J dropped 3; count of bases not matched to a gene: 5. As DNA, the CDR3 is TGTGCCAGCAGCGGAGGACAGGCCAATCAGCCCCAGCATTTT. It yields the protein CASSGGQANQPQHF.

This clonotype was seen many times. V is TRBV12-3 or TRBV12-4 and J is TRBJ2-1; 10 positions match TRBD2. Unmatched junction bases numbered 4, after V lost 6 bases and J lost 2 bases. The CDR3 is made up of 15 amino acids. This CDR3 reads CASRELAGPYNEQFF. The CDR3 bases are TGTGCCAGCAGGGAACTAGCGGGGCCCTACAATGAGCAGTTCTTC.

This clonotype was recorded a few times. The V gene is TRBV5-1, the J gene TRBJ2-2, with 9 bases aligning to TRBD1. The CDR3 contains 17 residues. Germline V gene sequence: CDR1 SGHRS, CDR2 YFSETQ. V shed 4 bases, J shed 4 bases, and the junction held 11 bases outside the gene matches. CDR3 loop: CASSHGTGKVGTGELFF. The CDR3 coding sequence is TGCGCCAGCAGCCACGGGACAGGGAAAGTCGGCACCGGGGAGCTGTTTTTT.

This clonotype was counted a few times. The chain links TRBV11-2 to TRBJ2-5; D uncertain. Germline lookup yields CDR1 SGHAT and CDR2 FQNNGV. This CDR3 contains 15 residues. V was shortened by 4 bases and J by 5 bases, with 17 bases between the two germline ends. The CDR3 protein is CASSSFSLSSETQYF. The CDR3 coding sequence is TGTGCCAGCAGCTCTTTCAGTCTGTCTTCCGAGACCCAGTACTTC.